These 5 T cell receptor beta chains share one sample of origin, sequenced in a study. In TCRdb, the 5' RACE reads were re-called with MiXCR into one record per CDR3 protein. The sample has about 41,000 distinct CDR3 sequences, 25% to 35% seen once. The sequenced sample consisted of memory CD4+ T cells sorted from a lymph node. Subset in this sample: memory CD4+ T cells, CD4+CD45RO+CD25-. The receptors shown here come from a female donor with breast cancer.

Only a few counts were recorded for this clonotype. The chain couples TRBV2 to TRBJ2-7, with 9 bases identical to TRBD2. V shed 1 base and J 2 bases; nucleotides not matched to a gene: 3. The germline V gene encodes CDR1 SNHLY and CDR2 FYNNEI. The CDR3 has 15 residues. CDR3 nucleotides: TGTGCCAGCAGTGAAGGGGTAGCGGGGGCCTACGAGCAGTACTTC. This encodes CASSEGVAGAYEQYF. Complete variable domain (other parts from reference TRBV2 and TRBJ2-7): EPEVTQTPSHQVTQMGQEVILRCVPISNHLYFYWYRQILGQKVEFLVSFYNNEISEKSEIFDDQFSVERPDGSNFTLKIRSTKLEDSAMYFCASSEGVAGAYEQYFGPGTRLTVT.

This clonotype was detected many times. The chain is built from TRBV25-1 and TRBJ1-2; D uncertain. The germline V and J ends were trimmed by 6 bases and 0 bases, with 14 bases remaining between them. CDR1 MGHDK and CDR2 SYGVNS come from the germline V gene. The CDR3 has 15 residues. The CDR3 coding sequence is TGTGCCAGCAGCACCACGCCAAGCCCTAACTATGGCTACACCTTC. Its translation is CASSTTPSPNYGYTF.

The chain links TRBV20-1 to TRBJ1-1; D perhaps matches TRBD1 (5 bases). Trimming took off 3 bases at V and 0 bases at J, with 11 bases between the two ends. Germline values: CDR1 DFQATT, CDR2 SNEGSKA (reference sequence). The CDR3 has 14 residues. CDR3 DNA sequence: TGCAGTGCTAGGATCGCGGGGGTGAACACTGAAGCTTTCTTT. It translates to CSARIAGVNTEAFF.

The V gene is TRBV28, the J gene TRBJ2-7; D ambiguous. Trimming removed 5 bases at V and 2 bases at J, with 13 bases between. CDR3 size: 14 residues. Germline CDR1 MDHEN, CDR2 SYDVKM. CDR3 DNA: TGTGCCAGCAGTGTCAAGGTGCCCCCCTACGAGCAGTACTTC. Protein sequence: CASSVKVPPYEQYF.

The J gene is TRBJ1-3, the V gene TRBV7-9, with 9 nucleotides matching TRBD1. This CDR3 region has 16 residues. Unmatched junction bases numbered 5, after V lost 2 bases and J lost 3 bases. The germline V gene encodes CDR1 SEHNR and CDR2 FQNEAQ (reference sequence). CDR3 sequence (DNA): TGTGCCAGCAGCTTACCGGGACAGGGAGTTGGAAACACCATATATTTT. Residues: CASSLPGQGVGNTIYF.